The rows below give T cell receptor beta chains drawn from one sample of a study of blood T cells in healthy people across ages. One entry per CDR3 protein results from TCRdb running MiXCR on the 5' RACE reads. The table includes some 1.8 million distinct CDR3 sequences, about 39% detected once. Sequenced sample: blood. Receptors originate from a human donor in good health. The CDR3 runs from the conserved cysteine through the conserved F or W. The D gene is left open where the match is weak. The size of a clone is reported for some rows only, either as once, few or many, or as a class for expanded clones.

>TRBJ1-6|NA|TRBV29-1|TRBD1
CSARGQDNSPLHF
TGCAGCGCGCGGGGACAGGATAATTCACCCCTCCACTTT
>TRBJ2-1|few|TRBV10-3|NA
CAISGSDLGQFF
TGTGCCATCAGTGGATCTGACCTAGGGCAGTTCTTC
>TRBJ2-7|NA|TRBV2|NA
CASTRSGTRSSYEQYF
TGTGCCAGCACTAGATCCGGGACTCGAAGCTCCTACGAGCAGTACTTC
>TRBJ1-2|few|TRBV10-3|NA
CAISESRQDGYTF
TGTGCCATCAGTGAGTCGAGGCAGGATGGCTACACCTTC
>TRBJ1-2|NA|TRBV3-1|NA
CASSQPDSNYGYTF
TGTGCCAGCAGCCAACCGGACAGTAACTATGGCTACACCTTC
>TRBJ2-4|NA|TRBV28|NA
CASSLYRVPKYF
TGTGCCAGCAGTTTATACCGGGTCCCCAAGTACTTC
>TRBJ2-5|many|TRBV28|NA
CASSPTSGDGETQYF
TGTGCCAGCAGTCCCACTTCGGGGGACGGAGAGACCCAGTACTTC
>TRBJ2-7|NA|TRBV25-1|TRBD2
CASGGGISGGRGEQYF
TGTGCCAGCGGCGGAGGGATTAGCGGGGGACGGGGAGAGCAGTACTTC
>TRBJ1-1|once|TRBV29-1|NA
CSVEFADTEAFF
TGCAGCGTTGAATTTGCCGACACTGAAGCTTTCTTT
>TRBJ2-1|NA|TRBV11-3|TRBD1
CASSLEVGGTGWRNEQFF
TGTGCCAGCAGCTTAGAGGTTGGGGGGACAGGGTGGCGGAATGAGCAGTTCTTC
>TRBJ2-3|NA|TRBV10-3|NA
CATQTGQSSTDTRYF
TGTGCCACTCAAACGGGTCAATCTAGCACAGATACGCGGTATTTT
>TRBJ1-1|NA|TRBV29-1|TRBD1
CSVKGQGDTEAFF
TGCAGCGTTAAGGGACAGGGGGACACTGAAGCTTTCTTT
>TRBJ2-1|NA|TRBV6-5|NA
CASSYSSGEVSQEQFF
TGTGCCAGCAGTTACTCGAGTGGGGAAGTCTCCCAGGAGCAGTTCTTC
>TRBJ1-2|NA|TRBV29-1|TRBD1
CSVDNQDREDYGYTF
TGCAGCGTTGACAACCAGGACAGGGAGGACTATGGCTACACCTTC
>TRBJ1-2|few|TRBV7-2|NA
CASSLSEFYGYTF
TGTGCCAGCAGCTTATCGGAGTTCTATGGCTACACCTTC
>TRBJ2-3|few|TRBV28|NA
CASSGLLSTDTQYF
TGTGCCAGCAGTGGACTCCTTAGCACAGATACGCAGTATTTT
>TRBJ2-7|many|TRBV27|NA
CASTPWAGSSYEQYF
TGTGCCAGCACCCCCTGGGCAGGGAGCTCCTACGAGCAGTACTTC
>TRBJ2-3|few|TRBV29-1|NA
CSAVRADTQYF
TGCAGCGCCGTTCGGGCAGATACGCAGTATTTT
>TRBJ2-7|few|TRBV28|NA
CASSTGSRDEQYF
TGTGCCAGCAGTACGGGTTCACGGGACGAGCAGTACTTC
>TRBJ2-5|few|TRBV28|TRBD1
CASSSGQGIKTQYF
TGTGCCAGCAGTTCGGGACAGGGAATAAAGACCCAGTACTTC
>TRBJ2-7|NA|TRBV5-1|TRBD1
CASRDRDLEQRQYF
TGCGCCAGCAGAGACAGGGACCTGGAGCAGCGGCAGTACTTC
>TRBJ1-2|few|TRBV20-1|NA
CSANTVGSSSFHGYTF
TGCAGTGCCAATACAGTCGGCAGTAGCTCTTTTCACGGCTACACCTTC
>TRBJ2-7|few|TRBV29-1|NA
CSVLTSGTDEQYF
TGCAGCGTTCTGACGTCAGGGACGGACGAGCAGTACTTC
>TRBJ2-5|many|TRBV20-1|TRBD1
CSARASPGQSEETQYF
TGCAGTGCTAGGGCGTCACCGGGACAGAGCGAAGAGACCCAGTACTTC
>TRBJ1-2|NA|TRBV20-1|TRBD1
CSASSPRQGKGYTF
TGCAGTGCTAGTAGCCCTCGACAGGGCAAAGGCTACACCTTC
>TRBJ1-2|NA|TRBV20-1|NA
CSAREDGNYGYTF
TGCAGTGCTAGGGAAGACGGTAACTATGGCTACACCTTC
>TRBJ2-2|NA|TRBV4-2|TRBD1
CASSWGDRGRTGELCF
TGTGCCAGCAGCTGGGGGGACAGGGGGCGCACCGGGGAGCTGTGTTTT
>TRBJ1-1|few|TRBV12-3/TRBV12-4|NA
CASISSWGSGNTEAFF
TGTGCCAGCATATCATCGTGGGGTTCGGGAAACACTGAAGCTTTCTTT
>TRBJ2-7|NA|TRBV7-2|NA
CASSLGTGPAFPYEQYF
TGTGCCAGCAGCTTAGGAACAGGACCAGCGTTCCCCTACGAGCAGTACTTC
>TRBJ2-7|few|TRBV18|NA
CASSPGGQRDYEQYF
TGTGCCAGCTCACCTGGGGGTCAACGGGACTACGAGCAGTACTTC
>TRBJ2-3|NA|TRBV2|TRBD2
CASSEVPGLAANTQYF
TGTGCCAGCAGTGAAGTTCCGGGACTAGCAGCAAATACGCAGTATTTT
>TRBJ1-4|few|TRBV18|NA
CASSPRMGATNEKLFF
TGTGCCAGCTCACCCAGAATGGGGGCAACTAATGAAAAACTGTTTTTT
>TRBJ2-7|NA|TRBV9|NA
CASSVGVGVGISYEQYF
TGTGCCAGCAGCGTAGGTGTAGGGGTTGGGATCTCCTACGAGCAGTACTTC
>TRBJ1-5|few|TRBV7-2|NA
CASSSDLGRARPQHF
TGTGCCAGCAGCTCGGACCTGGGCAGGGCCAGACCCCAGCATTTT
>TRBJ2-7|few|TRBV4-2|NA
CASSQGGLWTYEQYF
TGTGCCAGCAGCCAAGGGGGACTCTGGACCTACGAGCAGTACTTC
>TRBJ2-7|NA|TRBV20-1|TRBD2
CSATTGTSGGSLYEQYF
TGCAGTGCTACGACGGGGACTAGCGGGGGATCGTTATACGAGCAGTACTTC
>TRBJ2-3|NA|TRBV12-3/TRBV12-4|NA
CASSLGGPFTDTQYF
TGTGCCAGCAGTTTGGGGGGGCCCTTCACAGATACGCAGTATTTT
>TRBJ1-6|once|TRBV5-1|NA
CASSLGRGDLLHF
TGCGCCAGCAGCTTGGGACGAGGGGATCTCCTCCACTTT
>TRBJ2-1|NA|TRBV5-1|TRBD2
CTSSRTSGGYNEQFF
TGCACCAGCAGCAGGACTAGCGGGGGGTACAATGAGCAGTTCTTC
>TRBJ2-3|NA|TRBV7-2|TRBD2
CASSFDSGGVDTQYF
TGTGCCAGTAGCTTTGATAGCGGGGGAGTAGATACGCAGTATTTT
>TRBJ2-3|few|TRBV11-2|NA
CASTDTPDTQYF
TGTGCCAGCACCGACACCCCAGATACGCAGTATTTT
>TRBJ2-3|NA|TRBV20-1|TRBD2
CSARDPAGDTDTQYF
TGCAGTGCTAGAGATCCGGCGGGGGACACAGATACGCAGTATTTT
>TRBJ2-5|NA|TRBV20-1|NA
CSAISGLVFVETQYF
TGCAGTGCTATATCCGGACTTGTTTTCGTTGAGACCCAGTACTTC
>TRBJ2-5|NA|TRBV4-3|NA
CASSQDIGTSGETQYF
TGCGCCAGCAGCCAAGATATCGGCACTAGTGGAGAGACCCAGTACTTC
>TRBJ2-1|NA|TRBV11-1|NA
CASSTSTGSYNEQFF
TGTGCCAGCAGCACCTCGACAGGATCCTACAATGAGCAGTTCTTC
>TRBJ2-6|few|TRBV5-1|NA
CASSLKESGANVLTF
TGCGCCAGCAGCTTAAAGGAATCTGGGGCCAACGTCCTGACTTTC
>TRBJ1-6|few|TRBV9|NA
CASSVEAGVNSPLHF
TGTGCCAGCAGCGTAGAGGCAGGGGTTAATTCACCCCTCCACTTT
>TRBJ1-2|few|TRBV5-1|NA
CASSAYYNQGNWVGYTF
TGCGCCAGCAGCGCGTACTACAATCAGGGGAATTGGGTTGGCTACACCTTC
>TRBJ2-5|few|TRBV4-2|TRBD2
CASSQDSRGVQETQYF
TGTGCCAGCAGCCAAGATTCGCGGGGGGTGCAAGAGACCCAGTACTTC
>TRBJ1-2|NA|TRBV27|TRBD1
CASKDRAVNYDYTF
TGTGCCAGCAAGGACAGGGCGGTTAACTATGACTACACCTTC
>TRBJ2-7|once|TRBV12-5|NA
CASGFTEKFYEQYF
TGTGCTAGTGGTTTTACAGAAAAGTTCTACGAGCAGTACTTC
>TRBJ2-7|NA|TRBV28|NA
CASSDPRGLSYEQYF
TGTGCCAGTTCCGATCCCCGGGGCCTCTCCTACGAGCAGTACTTC
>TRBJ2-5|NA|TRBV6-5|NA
CASGYIGEGREEAQYF
TGTGCCAGCGGTTACATCGGTGAGGGACGGGAAGAGGCCCAGTACTTC
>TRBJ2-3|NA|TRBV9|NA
CASSVSGGGGPGDTQYF
TGTGCCAGCAGCGTATCCGGTGGGGGGGGGCCTGGAGATACGCAGTATTTT
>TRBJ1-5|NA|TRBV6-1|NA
CASSEAVRGRLGAQHF
TGTGCCAGCAGTGAAGCGGTACGGGGACGGTTAGGGGCCCAGCATTTT
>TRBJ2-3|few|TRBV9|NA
CASSVGLLGDTQYF
TGTGCCAGCAGCGTAGGCCTGTTGGGGGATACGCAGTATTTT
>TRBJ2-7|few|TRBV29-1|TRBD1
CSVTGTGESEQYF
TGCAGCGTGACCGGGACAGGGGAGTCCGAGCAGTACTTC